These 15 T cell receptor beta chains originate from one sample sequenced in a study of shared clonotypes between healthy human individuals. Data came from immunoSEQ multiplex PCR; TCRdb stores just in-frame clones and leaves some out. This table has 1.5 million to 2.5 million clones, around 96% appearing once. Naive CD8 isolation took CD45RO-negative cells positively selected for CCR7 and excluded terminally differentiated effector memory CD45RA+ cells. Sequenced input: naive CD8+ T cells sorted from blood. The source is a young man in good health.

The chain joins TRBV21-1 to TRBJ1-3; TRBD1 reflects the table's D call only, with no check against the DNA. TRBV21-1 is a recognized pseudogene. The CDR3 is 14 amino acids. The CDR3 sequence is CARQGVLSGNTIYF. The CDR3 region has the DNA TGTGCCAGACAGGGGGTCCTCTCTGGAAACACCATATATTTT.

The rearrangement links TRBV5-5 to TRBJ2-1; unclear D gene. The CDR3 runs to 12 residues. The germline V gene encodes CDR1 SGHKS and CDR2 YYEKEE (reference sequence). The V and J ends lost 1 base and 9 bases respectively, with 8 bases between them. The CDR3 loop is CASSLWPREQFF. The CDR3 DNA follows: TGTGCCAGCAGCTTGTGGCCGCGTGAGCAGTTCTTC.

The gene calls are TRBV9 and TRBJ2-7, with 10 bases matching TRBD2. V lost 4 bases, J lost 7 bases, and 8 bases stayed unmatched. The germline gives CDR1 SGDLS, CDR2 YYNGEE. CDR3 length equals 14 residues. CDR3 loop: CASSPSGGALEQYF. In DNA form, the CDR3 reads TGTGCCAGCAGCCCTAGCGGGGGAGCGTTAGAGCAGTACTTC.

A word on this clone: Other nucleotide sequences in the sample specify the same CDR3. The chain uses TRBV2 and TRBJ1-3; D gene ambiguous. CDR1 SNHLY and CDR2 FYNNEI come from the germline V gene. The CDR3 consists of 14 residues. Trimming took 1 base from V and 3 from J, leaving 7 bases between them. CDR3 in amino acids: CASSEVTDGNTIYF. The CDR3 nucleotides are TGTGCCAGCAGTGAAGTCACAGATGGAAACACCATATATTTT.

The V gene is TRBV10-3, the J gene TRBJ2-5, with 9 bases aligning to TRBD1. Germline trimming cut 10 bases from V and 4 bases from J; bases unmatched to any gene: 7. The germline V gene encodes CDR1 ENHRY and CDR2 SYGVKD. The CDR3 runs to 13 residues. The CDR3 loop is CATATGGGETQYF. The DNA of the CDR3 is TGTGCCACAGCGACAGGGGGGGGAGAGACCCAGTACTTC.

This chain joins TRBV2 and TRBJ1-3, with TRBD1 identical over 9 bases. This CDR3 is built from 16 residues. V gave up 6 bases and J gave up 1 base; unmatched junction bases: 7. The germline V gene encodes CDR1 SNHLY and CDR2 FYNNEI. The CDR3 reads CASRQGARFSGNTIYF. The CDR3 DNA follows: TGTGCCAGCAGACAGGGGGCGCGTTTTTCTGGAAACACCATATATTTT.

The chain carries TRBV9 and TRBJ2-5; TRBD2 is a possible D gene (6 bases). The CDR3 has 14 residues. The germline CDR1 and CDR2 sequences are SGDLS and YYNGEE. V gave up 4 bases and J gave up 5 bases, with 15 bases separating them. The CDR3 region has the DNA TGTGCCAGCAGCACTGGGGGGTTAAAGGAGACCCAGTACTTC. The encoded protein is CASSTGGLKETQYF.

This sequence joins TRBV7-9 and TRBJ2-6; D gene uncertain. The V gene's germline CDR1 is SEHNR and CDR2 FQNEAQ (reference sequence). V dropped 6 bases and J dropped 1 base, with 10 bases sitting between them. The CDR3 is 15 residues long. The CDR3 DNA reads TGTGCCAGCAGGCCCACAGATTCTGGGGCCAACGTCCTGACTTTC. Translating gives CASRPTDSGANVLTF.

The chain couples TRBV28 to TRBJ2-1; D might be TRBD2 (6 bases). Trimming removed 6 bases from V and 0 bases from J, with 12 bases in between. The CDR3 length is 15 residues. Germline values: CDR1 MDHEN, CDR2 SYDVKM. CDR3 nucleotides: TGTGCCAGCAGGCGGGACTTCAGCTCCTACAATGAGCAGTTCTTC. Translating gives CASRRDFSSYNEQFF.

In regard to this clone: Other DNA sequences within the sample encode an identical CDR3. This chain connects TRBV27 to TRBJ2-7; D is ambiguous. Trimming stripped 3 bases from V and 2 bases from J, with 8 bases between. The V gene's germline CDR1 is MNHEY and CDR2 SMNVEV (reference sequence). This CDR3 is 13 amino acids long. CDR3 sequence: CASSFGPTYEQYF. In nucleotides, the CDR3 is TGTGCCAGCAGTTTTGGTCCTACCTACGAGCAGTACTTC.

The genes are TRBV5-6 and TRBJ2-1, with 9 bases fitting TRBD2. In germline, CDR1 is SGHDT, CDR2 YYEEEE. The CDR3 has 15 amino acids. Trimming took 4 bases from V and 7 from J; bases not matched to a gene: 9. The CDR3 region is CASSPVAGGPNEQFF. DNA of the CDR3: TGTGCCAGCAGCCCCGTGGCGGGAGGGCCGAATGAGCAGTTCTTC.

This sequence joins TRBV5-1 and TRBJ2-7; D could derive from TRBD1 or TRBD2 (6 bases each). V shed 0 bases and J shed 3 bases, with 13 bases lying between them. Germline CDR1 reads SGHRS; CDR2 reads YFSETQ. The length of the CDR3 is 15 residues. In nucleotides, the CDR3 is TGCGCCAGCAGCTTGGATCCGGGGGCCTACTACGAGCAGTACTTC. It specifies CASSLDPGAYYEQYF.

This sequence joins TRBV2 and TRBJ2-7; D is perhaps TRBD2 (5 bases). Between the trimmed V and J ends, which lost 2 bases and 3 bases, there was a span of 11 bases. CDR1 and CDR2 from the germline V gene are SNHLY and FYNNEI. The CDR3 runs to 14 residues. The CDR3 bases are TGTGCCAGCAGTGAAATTAACGGGAACTACGAGCAGTACTTC. Its protein product is CASSEINGNYEQYF.

V and J are TRBV9 and TRBJ2-1, with 8 bases lining up with TRBD2. CDR1 is SGDLS, CDR2 YYNGEE, per germline. V was pared by 0 bases and J by 8 bases, with 7 bases of the junction left unmatched. This CDR3 has 15 residues. The CDR3 nucleotides read TGTGCCAGCAGCGTAGGGGGACTAGAAGTCCATGAGCAGTTCTTC. Amino acid sequence: CASSVGGLEVHEQFF.

CDR3 coding DNA: TGTGCCAGCACCCCTTCCGGCAGCTCCACAGATACGCAGTATTTT. This sequence encodes CASTPSGSSTDTQYF. The chain links TRBV27 to TRBJ2-3; D is unresolved. The germline V gene has CDR1 MNHEY and CDR2 SMNVEV (reference sequence). Trimming took off 7 bases at V and 2 bases at J, with 16 bases between the two ends. CDR3 length: 15 amino acids.